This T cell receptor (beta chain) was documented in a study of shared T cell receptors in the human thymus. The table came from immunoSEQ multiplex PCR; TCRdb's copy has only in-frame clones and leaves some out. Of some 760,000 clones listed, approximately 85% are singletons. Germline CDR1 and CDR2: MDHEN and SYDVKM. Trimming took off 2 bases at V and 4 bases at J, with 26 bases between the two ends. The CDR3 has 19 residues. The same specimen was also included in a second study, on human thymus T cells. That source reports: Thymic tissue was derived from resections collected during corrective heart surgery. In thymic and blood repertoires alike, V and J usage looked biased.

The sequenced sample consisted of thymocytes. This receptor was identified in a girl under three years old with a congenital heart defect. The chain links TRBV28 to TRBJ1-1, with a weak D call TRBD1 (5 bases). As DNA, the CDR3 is TGTGCCAGCAGTTTAGTCTCTAGGGCGACTAGGGGTAGTGGCACTGAAGCTTTCTTT. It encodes CASSLVSRATRGSGTEAFF.